This TCR beta chain was retrieved from a study of OX40 agonist ivuxolimab in advanced cancers. This CDR3 has 13 amino acids. Per the germline V gene, CDR1 is LNHDA and CDR2 is SQIVND (reference sequence). After removal of 11 bases from V and 5 bases from J, the junction contained 6 bases not matched to a gene. Here immunoSEQ multiplex PCR was the method, and the copy in TCRdb shows in-frame clones only, minus some. Of fewer than 25,000 clones detected, 85% to 90% appear once; the ten largest clones hold 40% to 55%. This clone was seen just once. The source material was CD4+ or CD8+ T cells sorted from blood, sampled in a trial of the OX40 agonist ivuxolimab. This clonotype was obtained from an adult with an advanced solid tumor such as melanoma, head and neck, liver or kidney cancer. J is TRBJ2-2 and V is TRBV19; 9 bases agree with TRBD2. The CDR3 coding sequence is TGTGCCTCAGAGCTAGCGGGGACCGGGGAGCTGTTTTTT. This codes for CASELAGTGELFF.